Listed below are T cell receptor beta chains from one sample, sequenced in a study of blood T cell repertoires in COVID-19. Method: immunoSEQ multiplex PCR; TCRdb's copy keeps in-frame clones and lacks some. The table lists around 47,000 clones, around 87% of them singletons. Sequenced material: peripheral blood. The receptors come from a man in his forties or fifties with COVID-19, enrolled during active disease. CDR3s include the opening cysteine and the closing phenylalanine or tryptophan. Fields, in order: CDR3 DNA, CDR3 protein, J gene, CDR3 length, D gene, V gene, clone size. The D gene is left open where the match is weak. For some rows the clone size is stated as once, few or many, or as a class when expanded; others skip it.

TGTGCCAGCAGTCCTTGGACTTCTGGGGCCAACGTCCTGACTTTC	CASSPWTSGANVLTF	TRBJ2-6	15	NA	TRBV27	NA
TGTGCCAGCAGTTTGACTAGCGGGCTTGGTAATGAGCAGTTCTTC	CASSLTSGLGNEQFF	TRBJ2-1	15	TRBD2	TRBV7-9	NA
TGTGCCAGCGGACACGGGGACAGGGCAAATTCACCCCTCCACTTT	CASGHGDRANSPLHF	TRBJ1-6	15	TRBD1	TRBV25-1	NA
TGTGCCATCAGTAGACAGGGAGACACTGAAGCTTTCTTT	CAISRQGDTEAFF	TRBJ1-1	13	TRBD1	TRBV10-3	NA
TGTGCCAGTAGTATAGACTTTCCGGGACAGAGCTCCTACGAGCAGTACTTC	CASSIDFPGQSSYEQYF	TRBJ2-7	17	TRBD1	TRBV19	NA
TGTGCCTGGAGTACCGACTCACAGGGCGGCTCGGGAAACACCATATATTTT	CAWSTDSQGGSGNTIYF	TRBJ1-3	17	NA	TRBV30	NA
TGTGCCAGCAGCCGTAGCGGGGTGAACACCGGGGAGCTGTTTTTT	CASSRSGVNTGELFF	TRBJ2-2	15	TRBD2	TRBV3-1/TRBV3-2	NA
TGTGCCAGCAGTCTAGACAGGGGAGGAACCGGGGAGCTGTTTTTT	CASSLDRGGTGELFF	TRBJ2-2	15	TRBD1	TRBV6-6	NA
TGTGCCAGCTCACCCACAGAGGGGGAGATGCAGTATTTT	CASSPTEGEMQYF	TRBJ2-3	13	NA	TRBV18	NA
TGTGCCAGCAGCATACCTAACAGGGTTTGCACCGGGGAGCTGTTTTTT	CASSIPNRVCTGELFF	TRBJ2-2	16	NA	TRBV21-1	NA
TGTGCCAGCAGCCCTGTGAGGGGGGGCGATCATTTGACTAGCGGGAGTAATGAGCAGTACTTC	CASSPVRGGDHLTSGSNEQYF	TRBJ2-7	21	TRBD2	TRBV28	NA
TGTGCCATCAAATTGGGGGGGACAGATACGCAGTATTTT	CAIKLGGTDTQYF	TRBJ2-3	13	TRBD2	TRBV10-3	NA
TGTGCCAGCAGCTTAGCGCTCTCCTACGAGCAGTACTTC	CASSLALSYEQYF	TRBJ2-7	13	NA	TRBV7-3	NA
TGTGCCAGCAGTTACTTAGGGACAGGGTTTCAGCCCCAGCATTTT	CASSYLGTGFQPQHF	TRBJ1-5	15	TRBD1	TRBV6-2/TRBV6-3	NA
TGTGCCAGCAGCGGAAACCAACCGGGACATCTTATCGGCGGGGCCAACGTCCTGACTTTC	CASSGNQPGHLIGGANVLTF	TRBJ2-6	20	NA	TRBV6-6	NA
TGCGCCAGCAGCAACAGGGTACATGAAGCTTTCTTT	CASSNRVHEAFF	TRBJ1-1	12	NA	TRBV5-1	NA
TGTGCCAGCAGTCCGTTATGGCGGGGGAATAACAATGAGCAGTTCTTC	CASSPLWRGNNNEQFF	TRBJ2-1	16	TRBD2	TRBV27	NA
TGTGCCAGCAGCTTGGACAGGGATACTGAAGCTTTCTTT	CASSLDRDTEAFF	TRBJ1-1	13	TRBD1	TRBV7-2	NA
TGTGCCAGCAGCCTGCCGGGACAGATTAATTCCCCCCTCCACTTT	CASSLPGQINSPLHF	TRBJ1-6	15	TRBD1	TRBV6-5	NA
TGTGCCAGCAGCTTGGTGACAGGGGGTAATGGCTACACCTTC	CASSLVTGGNGYTF	TRBJ1-2	14	TRBD1	TRBV5-5	NA
TGTGCCAGTAGTCTCCGGAGCTGGGGGGCGAACACCGGGGAGCTGTTTTTT	CASSLRSWGANTGELFF	TRBJ2-2	17	NA	TRBV19	NA
TGTGCCTGGAGTGTACGCGGGGCGGCCCAGTACTTC	CAWSVRGAAQYF	TRBJ2-5	12	NA	TRBV30	NA
TGTGCCAGTAGCCCCAAGACAGGGGGCGGACTAGCGCCCGGGGAGCTGTTTTTT	CASSPKTGGGLAPGELFF	TRBJ2-2	18	NA	TRBV19	NA
TGTGCCTGGATATCTCTTTCAGGGGAGACCCAGTACTTC	CAWISLSGETQYF	TRBJ2-5	13	NA	TRBV30	NA
TGTGCCAGCAGCTTGGCCGGGGACTATGGCTACACCTTC	CASSLAGDYGYTF	TRBJ1-2	13	NA	TRBV5-6	NA
TGTGCCACCAGTGATCAGGGGTTCTCCTACAATGAGCAGTTCTTC	CATSDQGFSYNEQFF	TRBJ2-1	15	NA	TRBV24-1	NA
TGTGCCTGGAGTGTGGGGGACTATCTTCGATACGAGCAGTACTTC	CAWSVGDYLRYEQYF	TRBJ2-7	15	TRBD2	TRBV30	NA
TGTGCCAGCAGCACAGGGACAGCTGATGCTTATGGCTACACCTTC	CASSTGTADAYGYTF	TRBJ1-2	15	TRBD1	TRBV28	once
TGTGCCAGCAGCCAAGGACAGTCCTATGGCTACACCTTC	CASSQGQSYGYTF	TRBJ1-2	13	NA	TRBV7-6	NA
TGCGCCAGCTCACGGACTAGCGGGAGGGGAGATACGCAGTATTTT	CASSRTSGRGDTQYF	TRBJ2-3	15	TRBD2	TRBV10-1	NA
TGCGCCAGCAGCCGGACTAGCGGGGTGGATTTGGAGCAGTTCTTC	CASSRTSGVDLEQFF	TRBJ2-1	15	TRBD2	TRBV5-1	NA
TGTGCCAGCAGCTGGGGTCCGGGACAGGGGGCTGGAAACACCATATATTTT	CASSWGPGQGAGNTIYF	TRBJ1-3	17	TRBD1	TRBV11-2	once
TGTGCCAGCAGTTACCAAGGGGGATCGGGCTATGGCTACACCTTC	CASSYQGGSGYGYTF	TRBJ1-2	15	NA	TRBV6-6	NA
TGCGCCAGCAGTGAAGGGGGCCCGGGCAATGAGCAGTTCTTC	CASSEGGPGNEQFF	TRBJ2-1	14	TRBD1	TRBV10-1	NA
TGTGCCAGCAGCTATAGGACTAGCCGGACAGATACGCAGTATTTT	CASSYRTSRTDTQYF	TRBJ2-3	15	TRBD2	TRBV5-6	NA
TGTGCCAGCAGCCCGGGATGGGCAGCGGGCTCCTACGAGCAGTACTTC	CASSPGWAAGSYEQYF	TRBJ2-7	16	NA	TRBV27	NA
TGTGCCATCCAACAGGCGGGGACCTACGAGCAGTACTTC	CAIQQAGTYEQYF	TRBJ2-7	13	NA	TRBV6-5	NA
TGTGCCATCAGTGAAGGGGGCGGCAATCAGCCCCAGCATTTT	CAISEGGGNQPQHF	TRBJ1-5	14	TRBD1	TRBV10-3	NA
TGTGCCAGCTCACCACCCCCCCCAGGGGAGACCCAGTACTTC	CASSPPPPGETQYF	TRBJ2-5	14	NA	TRBV18	NA
TGTGCCAGCTCACTCCTGGACTTCTTCGCGGGAGACCTTGAAAACACCGGGGAGCTGTTTTTT	CASSLLDFFAGDLENTGELFF	TRBJ2-2	21	TRBD2	TRBV18	NA
TGCGCCAGCAGCTTGACAGGGGGCGGGATAGATACGCAGTATTTT	CASSLTGGGIDTQYF	TRBJ2-3	15	TRBD1	TRBV5-1	NA
TGTGCCAGCAGTGACTGGGACAGGCCTAGGTGGGAGCAGTACTTC	CASSDWDRPRWEQYF	TRBJ2-7	15	TRBD1	TRBV2	large
TGTGCCAGCAGCTTGGACAGGGAGGGGACTGAAGCTTTCTTT	CASSLDREGTEAFF	TRBJ1-1	14	NA	TRBV5-6	NA
TGTGCCAGCAGTGATTTCTTAGGGGCAGAACTGTTTTTT	CASSDFLGAELFF	TRBJ1-4	13	NA	TRBV6-1	once
TGTGCCAGCAGCTTAGTAGCAGGGCAGGACATTCAGTACTTC	CASSLVAGQDIQYF	TRBJ2-4	14	NA	TRBV11-2	NA
TGTGCCACCAGCAGAGACGGGGGGCCCCACAATGAGCAGTTCTTC	CATSRDGGPHNEQFF	TRBJ2-1	15	NA	TRBV15	NA
TGTGCCAGCAGCTCAGGGACAGGGTCAGGAGTCCGGGTCGCTTACGAGCAGTACTTC	CASSSGTGSGVRVAYEQYF	TRBJ2-7	19	TRBD1	TRBV5-6	NA
TGTGCCAGCTTAACCCATACCGGGGTCTCCTACAATGAGCAGTTCTTC	CASLTHTGVSYNEQFF	TRBJ2-1	16	NA	TRBV7-9	NA
TGTGCCAGCAGGACTAGCGGGTACAATGAGCAGTTCTTC	CASRTSGYNEQFF	TRBJ2-1	13	TRBD2	TRBV6-5	NA
TGTGCCAGCAGCTTACTAGGTGCGCAGTTCTTC	CASSLLGAQFF	TRBJ2-1	11	NA	TRBV5-6	NA
TGTGCCAGCGCGCGGGGGGGGACAGTCTTATCGTACTTC	CASARGGTVLSYF	TRBJ2-7	13	TRBD2	TRBV5-8	NA
TGTGCCAGCAGCGCGGACAGCCCTACCTCTGGAAACACCATATATTTT	CASSADSPTSGNTIYF	TRBJ1-3	16	NA	TRBV7-9	NA
TGTGCCAGTAGGCGTGATAGCAATCAGCCCCAGCATTTT	CASRRDSNQPQHF	TRBJ1-5	13	NA	TRBV19	NA
TGTGCCAGTAGTAACCAGGGACAGGGACGAACTGAAGCTTTCTTT	CASSNQGQGRTEAFF	TRBJ1-1	15	TRBD1	TRBV19	NA